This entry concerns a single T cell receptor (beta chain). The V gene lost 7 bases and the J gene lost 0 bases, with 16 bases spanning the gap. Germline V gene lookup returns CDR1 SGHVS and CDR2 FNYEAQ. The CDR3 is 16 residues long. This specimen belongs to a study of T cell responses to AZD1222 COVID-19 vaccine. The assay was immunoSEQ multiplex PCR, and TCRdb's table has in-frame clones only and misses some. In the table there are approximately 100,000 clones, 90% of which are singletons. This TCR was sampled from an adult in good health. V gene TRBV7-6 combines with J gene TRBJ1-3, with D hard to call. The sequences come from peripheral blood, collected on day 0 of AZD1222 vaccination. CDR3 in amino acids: CASTLALGGSGNTIYF. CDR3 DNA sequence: TGTGCCAGCACCCTGGCTCTCGGCGGCTCTGGAAACACCATATATTTT.